The clone carrying this TCR beta chain was found a few times. Its target is unknown. This sample was included in a study of lymphopenia after photon versus proton radiotherapy. Findings and caveats of the study: After lymphocyte nadir, photon-treated repertoires showed oligoclonal expansion, especially CD8+ Temra. Under photons, naive T cells and diversity fell while effector/memory populations rose.

Trimming removed 3 bases at V and 2 bases at J, with 9 bases between. The CDR3 contains 14 residues. Germline CDR1 KGHSH, CDR2 LQKENI. The table came from immunoSEQ multiplex PCR; TCRdb's copy has only in-frame clones and leaves some out. The table lists 26,000 or so clones, around 85% of them singletons. The input for sequencing was peripheral blood, taken from a patient treated with photon-based radiotherapy. This clonotype was obtained from a man aged 30 to 45 with gastric cancer. The rearrangement joins TRBV18 to TRBJ2-3; D is unresolved. The CDR3 region is CASSPPVNTDTQYF. DNA for the CDR3: TGTGCCAGCTCACCCCCGGTTAACACAGATACGCAGTATTTT.